Included here is one T cell receptor beta chain sequence, with context. Its antigen is unidentified. CDR1 is LNHDA and CDR2 is SQIVND in the germline V gene (reference sequence). The V end lost 5 bases, the J end lost 4 bases, and 18 bases lay between the germline ends. The CDR3 length is 16 residues. Following extraction, RNA underwent reverse transcription to cDNA, which served as the sequencing template. The protocol was immunoSEQ multiplex PCR, while the TCRdb copy is restricted to in-frame clones and leaves out a portion. This sample has around 100,000 clones, with 41% found just once. Both peripheral blood and punch biopsies of lesional scalp skin were obtained from patients who had alopecia areata. The source of the sample is a study of CD8+ T cells in alopecia areata. Study summary: Treated patients swallowed 5 to 10 mg of oral tofacitinib twice daily. Tofacitinib treatment spanned 6 to 18 months, with 6 months off drug afterward.

Study findings and constraints: Alphabeta T cells residing in normal skin are also sequenced in scalp samples.

Sequenced material: CD4+ T cells sorted from blood. The sequence came from a human donor with alopecia areata. The chain recombines TRBV19 with TRBJ2-1; possible D gene TRBD2, 5 bases. As DNA, the CDR3 is TGTGCCAGTAGTCCCCAGGCGAGGGCCAGATACAATGAGCAGTTCTTC. This sequence encodes CASSPQARARYNEQFF. Full variable domain (remainder filled in from reference TRBV19 and TRBJ2-1): DGGITQSPKYLFRKEGQNVTLSCEQNLNHDAMYWYRQDPGQGLRLIYYSQIVNDFQKGDIAEGYSVSREKKESFPLTVTSAQKNPTAFYLCASSPQARARYNEQFFGPGTRLTVL.